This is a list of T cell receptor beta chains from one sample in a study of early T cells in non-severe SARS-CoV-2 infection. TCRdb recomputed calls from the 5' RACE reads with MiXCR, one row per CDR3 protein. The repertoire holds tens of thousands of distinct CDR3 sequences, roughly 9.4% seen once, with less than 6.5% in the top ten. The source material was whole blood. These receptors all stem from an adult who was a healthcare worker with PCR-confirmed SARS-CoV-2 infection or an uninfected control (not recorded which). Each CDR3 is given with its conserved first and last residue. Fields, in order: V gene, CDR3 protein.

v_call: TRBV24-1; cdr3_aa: CATRDLFVNEQFF
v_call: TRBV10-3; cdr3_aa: CAISASTGDQETQYF
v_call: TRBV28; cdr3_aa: CASSPDRVIDTGELFF
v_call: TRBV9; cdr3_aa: CASSVGTGPDQPQHF
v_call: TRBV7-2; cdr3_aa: CASSFWTAQETQYF
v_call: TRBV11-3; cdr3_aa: CASSPTRTGELFF
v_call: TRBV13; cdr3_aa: CASSLRPNEKLFF
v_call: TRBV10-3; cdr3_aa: CAISGSGSTYEQYF
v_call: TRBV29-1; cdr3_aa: CSVGQVHNEQFF
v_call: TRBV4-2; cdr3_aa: CASSPTRGGGYEQYF
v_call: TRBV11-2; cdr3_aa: CASSPTTSGRAVEQFF
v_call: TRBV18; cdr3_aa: CASSDGGDGYTF
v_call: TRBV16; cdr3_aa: CASSQSGGGAKNIQYF
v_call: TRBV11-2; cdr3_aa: CASSLFRQAGISGELFF
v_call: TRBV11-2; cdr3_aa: CASSLDRANGYTF
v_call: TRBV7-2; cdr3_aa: CASSLEPASSYEQYF
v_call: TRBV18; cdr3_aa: CASSRAPGSEQYF
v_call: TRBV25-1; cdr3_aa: CASSDDGQGASSPLHF
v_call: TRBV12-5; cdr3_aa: CASGPTLDFSGANVLTF
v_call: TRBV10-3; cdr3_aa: CAISDLREPSSYEQYF
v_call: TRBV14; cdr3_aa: CASSRLLTGMGTDTQYF
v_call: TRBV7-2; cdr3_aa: CASSLASGYSTDTQYF
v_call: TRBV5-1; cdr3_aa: CASSTALAMALNEQFF
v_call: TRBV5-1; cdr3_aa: CASSLFRGETEAFF
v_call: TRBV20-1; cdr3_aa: CSAATGGGTYNEQFF
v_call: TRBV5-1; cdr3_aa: CASSLDNEQYF
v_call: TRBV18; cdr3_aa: CASSPYPGTGYGYTF
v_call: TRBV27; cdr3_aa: CASRVRGEGQPQHF
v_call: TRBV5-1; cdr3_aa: CASSGGLAYTTDTQYF
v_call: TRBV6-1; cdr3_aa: CASWGRGNYGYTF
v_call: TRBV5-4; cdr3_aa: CASSAPQRGGRVEQYF
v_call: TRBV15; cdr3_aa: CATSRDVIETQYF
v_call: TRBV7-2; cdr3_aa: CASSIYTEAFF